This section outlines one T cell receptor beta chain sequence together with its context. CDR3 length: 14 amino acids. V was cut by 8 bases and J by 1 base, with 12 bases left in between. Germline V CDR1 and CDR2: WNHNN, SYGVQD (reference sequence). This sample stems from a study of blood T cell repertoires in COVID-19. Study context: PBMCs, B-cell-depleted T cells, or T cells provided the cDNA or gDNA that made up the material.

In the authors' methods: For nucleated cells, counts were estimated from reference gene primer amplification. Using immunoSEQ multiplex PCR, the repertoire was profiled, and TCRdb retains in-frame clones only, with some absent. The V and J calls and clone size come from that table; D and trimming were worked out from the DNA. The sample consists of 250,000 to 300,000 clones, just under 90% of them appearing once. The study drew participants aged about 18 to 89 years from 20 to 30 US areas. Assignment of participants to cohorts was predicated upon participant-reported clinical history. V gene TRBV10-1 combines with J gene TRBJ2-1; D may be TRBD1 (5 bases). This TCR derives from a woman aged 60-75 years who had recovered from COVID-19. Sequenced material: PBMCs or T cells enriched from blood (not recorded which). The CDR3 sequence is CASGSAGSYNEQFF. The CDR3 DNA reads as TGCGCCAGCGGGTCCGCAGGGTCCTACAATGAGCAGTTCTTC.